The sequence of this T cell receptor (beta chain) was determined in a study of blood T cells in healthy people across ages. This clonotype was seen a handful of times. Its antigen is not identified. CDR3 length: 17 residues. V lost 1 base and J lost 2; bases outside the gene matches: 8. Germline V gives CDR1 SGHTA, CDR2 FQGNSA. Combining a sample-barcoded 5' primer with a J-beta primer mix, a second PCR ran for roughly 6 to 12 cycles. Through a template-switch adaptor with 12 random nucleotides, each cDNA molecule received a tag. MiXCR was run by TCRdb on the 5' RACE reads, yielding one entry per CDR3 protein. The profile covers roughly 1,800,000 distinct CDR3 sequences, with about 50% appearing a single time and approximately 2.1% taken by the ten largest. Study results and limitations: TCR beta diversity tracked closely with naive T cell percentage.

V is TRBV7-2 and J is TRBJ1-5; the match to TRBD1 covers 7 bases. The source is a woman in her 40s in good health. Material for sequencing was blood. CDR3 region: CASSLERTGGRNQPQHF. CDR3 DNA sequence: TGTGCCAGCAGCTTAGAGAGGACAGGAGGACGCAATCAGCCCCAGCATTTT.